A selection of T cell receptor beta chains follows, all from one sample in a study of blood T cells in healthy people across ages. Each CDR3 protein gets one entry after TCRdb re-called the 5' RACE reads with MiXCR. Among 700,000 to 900,000 distinct CDR3 sequences listed, about 55% were seen once. The sample comprised blood. These TCRs come from a man older than 75 in good health. CDR3s include the opening cysteine and the closing phenylalanine or tryptophan. The D gene is left open where the match is weak. Not all rows give a size; the values are once, few, many and, for expanded clones, a class.

d_gene: .; j_gene: TRBJ2-7; v_gene: TRBV4-2; abundance: .; CDR3aa: CASTPKDGSGYEQYF; CDR3nt: TGTGCCAGCACCCCCAAGGACGGGAGTGGATACGAGCAGTACTTC
d_gene: .; j_gene: TRBJ2-7; v_gene: TRBV11-2; abundance: .; CDR3aa: CASSLVAGRPYNEQYF; CDR3nt: TGTGCCAGCAGCTTAGTTGCGGGAAGACCCTACAATGAGCAGTACTTC
d_gene: .; j_gene: TRBJ2-7; v_gene: TRBV21-1; abundance: .; CDR3aa: CASTHYEQYF; CDR3nt: TGTGCCAGCACTCACTACGAGCAGTACTTC
d_gene: .; j_gene: TRBJ2-7; v_gene: TRBV20-1; abundance: .; CDR3aa: CSAAGQPSYEQYF; CDR3nt: TGCAGTGCCGCGGGACAGCCATCCTACGAGCAGTACTTC
d_gene: .; j_gene: TRBJ2-4; v_gene: TRBV7-9; abundance: .; CDR3aa: CASGRQGSSNIQYF; CDR3nt: TGTGCCAGCGGGCGGCAGGGGTCCTCAAACATTCAGTACTTC
d_gene: TRBD2; j_gene: TRBJ2-1; v_gene: TRBV4-2; abundance: few; CDR3aa: CASSQELAVYNEQFF; CDR3nt: TGTGCCAGCAGCCAAGAACTAGCGGTTTACAATGAGCAGTTCTTC
d_gene: .; j_gene: TRBJ2-7; v_gene: TRBV24-1; abundance: .; CDR3aa: CATSDLLGRGYKQYF; CDR3nt: TGTGCCACCAGTGATTTATTGGGCAGGGGCTACAAGCAGTACTTC
d_gene: .; j_gene: TRBJ2-2; v_gene: TRBV9; abundance: .; CDR3aa: CASSVEQALGELFF; CDR3nt: TGTGCCAGCAGCGTAGAACAGGCCCTCGGGGAGCTGTTTTTT
d_gene: .; j_gene: TRBJ1-2; v_gene: TRBV20-1; abundance: .; CDR3aa: CSASTGTFYGYTF; CDR3nt: TGCAGTGCTAGTACCGGGACCTTTTATGGCTACACCTTC
d_gene: .; j_gene: TRBJ2-7; v_gene: TRBV27; abundance: .; CDR3aa: CASSSESTAYEQYF; CDR3nt: TGTGCCAGCAGTTCCGAGAGTACCGCCTACGAGCAGTACTTC
d_gene: TRBD1; j_gene: TRBJ2-7; v_gene: TRBV29-1; abundance: .; CDR3aa: CNVRTGAYEQYF; CDR3nt: TGCAACGTCCGGACAGGAGCCTACGAGCAGTACTTC
d_gene: TRBD2; j_gene: TRBJ2-5; v_gene: TRBV20-1; abundance: .; CDR3aa: CSAFSGTSGEETQYF; CDR3nt: TGCAGTGCTTTCTCCGGGACTAGCGGGGAAGAGACCCAGTACTTC
d_gene: TRBD1; j_gene: TRBJ2-7; v_gene: TRBV6-5; abundance: once; CDR3aa: CASSYTGGTYEQYF; CDR3nt: TGTGCCAGCAGTTACACAGGGGGAACCTACGAGCAGTACTTC
d_gene: .; j_gene: TRBJ2-3; v_gene: TRBV29-1; abundance: .; CDR3aa: CSSGGPELGYAYF; CDR3nt: TGCAGCTCTGGAGGTCCGGAGCTGGGATACGCGTATTTT
d_gene: TRBD1; j_gene: TRBJ2-6; v_gene: TRBV27; abundance: .; CDR3aa: CASSSLDRQDSGANVLTF; CDR3nt: TGTGCCAGCAGTTCTCTGGACAGGCAGGACTCTGGGGCCAACGTCCTGACTTTC
d_gene: TRBD2; j_gene: TRBJ2-7; v_gene: TRBV7-2; abundance: .; CDR3aa: CASSLVGASGSYEQYF; CDR3nt: TGTGCCAGCAGCTTAGTGGGGGCTAGCGGGAGCTACGAGCAGTACTTC
d_gene: TRBD2; j_gene: TRBJ2-7; v_gene: TRBV12-3/TRBV12-4; abundance: once; CDR3aa: CASSPGAGGLGEQYF; CDR3nt: TGTGCCAGCAGCCCAGGGGCGGGAGGGCTAGGAGAGCAGTACTTC
d_gene: TRBD1; j_gene: TRBJ2-5; v_gene: TRBV7-2; abundance: few; CDR3aa: CASSLAAQGVQTQYF; CDR3nt: TGTGCCAGCAGCTTAGCGGCACAGGGGGTCCAGACCCAGTACTTC
d_gene: TRBD2; j_gene: TRBJ2-1; v_gene: TRBV12-3/TRBV12-4; abundance: .; CDR3aa: CASSNGRAGGREQFF; CDR3nt: TGTGCCAGCAGCAACGGACGAGCGGGAGGAAGGGAGCAGTTCTTC
d_gene: .; j_gene: TRBJ2-7; v_gene: TRBV12-3/TRBV12-4; abundance: .; CDR3aa: CASRTDSTYEQYF; CDR3nt: TGTGCCAGCAGGACGGACAGTACCTACGAGCAGTACTTC
d_gene: .; j_gene: TRBJ2-3; v_gene: TRBV7-2; abundance: few; CDR3aa: CASSSGRSNTQYF; CDR3nt: TGTGCCAGCAGCTCCGGCCGATCCAATACGCAGTATTTT
d_gene: .; j_gene: TRBJ1-1; v_gene: TRBV4-1; abundance: .; CDR3aa: CASSYGTMNTEAFF; CDR3nt: TGCGCCAGCAGCTATGGGACGATGAACACTGAAGCTTTCTTT
d_gene: TRBD1; j_gene: TRBJ2-7; v_gene: TRBV28; abundance: .; CDR3aa: CASSLTDRGSYEQYF; CDR3nt: TGTGCCAGCAGTCTAACCGACAGGGGTTCCTACGAGCAGTACTTC
d_gene: TRBD1; j_gene: TRBJ2-7; v_gene: TRBV27; abundance: .; CDR3aa: CASWGVRDRGQYEQYF; CDR3nt: TGTGCCAGCTGGGGAGTCCGGGACAGGGGGCAATACGAGCAGTACTTC
d_gene: .; j_gene: TRBJ2-7; v_gene: TRBV5-1; abundance: .; CDR3aa: CASSRDGSSYNEQYF; CDR3nt: TGCGCCAGCAGCAGGGATGGGAGCTCCTACAATGAGCAGTACTTC
d_gene: TRBD1; j_gene: TRBJ2-2; v_gene: TRBV6-1; abundance: once; CDR3aa: CASSEATGVGTGELFF; CDR3nt: TGTGCCAGCAGTGAAGCAACAGGGGTCGGGACCGGGGAGCTGTTTTTT
d_gene: .; j_gene: TRBJ2-1; v_gene: TRBV7-8; abundance: .; CDR3aa: CASSLGTGSESYNEQFF; CDR3nt: TGTGCCAGCAGCTTAGGAACAGGGTCGGAATCCTACAATGAGCAGTTCTTC
d_gene: TRBD1; j_gene: TRBJ1-1; v_gene: TRBV12-5; abundance: .; CDR3aa: CASGLQGARTEAFF; CDR3nt: TGTGCTAGTGGTTTGCAGGGGGCGCGAACTGAAGCTTTCTTT
d_gene: TRBD2; j_gene: TRBJ2-1; v_gene: TRBV6-6; abundance: .; CDR3aa: CASRAPGSGIYNEQFF; CDR3nt: TGTGCCAGCAGAGCGCCGGGTAGCGGGATATACAATGAGCAGTTCTTC
d_gene: TRBD2; j_gene: TRBJ2-7; v_gene: TRBV29-1; abundance: .; CDR3aa: CSVEDRASGILYPVEQYF; CDR3nt: TGCAGCGTTGAAGATAGGGCTAGCGGTATACTTTACCCCGTCGAGCAGTACTTC
d_gene: TRBD2; j_gene: TRBJ2-6; v_gene: TRBV29-1; abundance: few; CDR3aa: CSVEESSGRAGANVLTF; CDR3nt: TGCAGCGTTGAAGAATCTAGCGGGAGGGCTGGGGCCAACGTCCTGACTTTC
d_gene: TRBD2; j_gene: TRBJ2-7; v_gene: TRBV2; abundance: few; CDR3aa: CASSESSGTFYEQYF; CDR3nt: TGTGCCAGCAGTGAGTCTAGCGGGACGTTCTACGAGCAGTACTTC
d_gene: .; j_gene: TRBJ2-1; v_gene: TRBV20-1; abundance: .; CDR3aa: CSARDPRYGEQFF; CDR3nt: TGCAGTGCTAGAGACCCTCGGTACGGGGAGCAGTTCTTC
d_gene: .; j_gene: TRBJ2-3; v_gene: TRBV4-1; abundance: .; CDR3aa: CASSHSQQSRYAYF; CDR3nt: TGCGCCAGCAGCCACAGCCAGCAGAGCAGATACGCGTATTTT
d_gene: .; j_gene: TRBJ1-4; v_gene: TRBV20-1; abundance: .; CDR3aa: CSASDYEELFF; CDR3nt: TGCAGTGCTAGTGACTATGAAGAACTGTTTTTT
d_gene: TRBD2; j_gene: TRBJ2-7; v_gene: TRBV20-1; abundance: .; CDR3aa: CSADLTSRQYF; CDR3nt: TGCAGTGCTGACCTGACTAGCAGGCAGTACTTC
d_gene: TRBD1; j_gene: TRBJ1-1; v_gene: TRBV4-2; abundance: .; CDR3aa: CASSSSDRDQNTEAFF; CDR3nt: TGTGCCAGCAGCTCATCGGACAGGGACCAGAACACTGAAGCTTTCTTT
d_gene: .; j_gene: TRBJ1-1; v_gene: TRBV5-1; abundance: .; CDR3aa: CASSLDPPRGEAFF; CDR3nt: TGCGCCAGCAGCTTAGATCCCCCGCGCGGTGAAGCTTTCTTT
d_gene: .; j_gene: TRBJ1-4; v_gene: TRBV5-1; abundance: .; CDR3aa: CASSPRDENEKLFF; CDR3nt: TGCGCCAGCAGCCCGCGGGACGAAAATGAAAAACTGTTTTTT
d_gene: TRBD1; j_gene: TRBJ2-6; v_gene: TRBV25-1; abundance: .; CDR3aa: CASSWTGGANVLTF; CDR3nt: TGTGCCAGCAGTTGGACAGGAGGGGCCAACGTCCTGACTTTC
d_gene: TRBD1; j_gene: TRBJ2-7; v_gene: TRBV5-1; abundance: few; CDR3aa: CASSLGQGREQYF; CDR3nt: TGCGCCAGCAGCTTGGGACAGGGGCGGGAGCAGTACTTC